Below are 3 T cell receptor beta chains sequenced from a single sample in a study of T cell clonality in common variable immunodeficiency. Profiling relied on immunoSEQ multiplex PCR, and the TCRdb table lists in-frame clones only, not all of them. The table records tens of thousands of clones without singletons, the ten largest covering roughly 1.6%. Sample: peripheral blood mononuclear cells. These receptors all stem from a person aged 18 to 75 in good health.

This clone was detected ten times or more. The read ends 3 residues early relative to the CDR3; the germline J gene fills the gap. This chain joins TRBV5-1 and TRBJ2-2, with D maybe TRBD2 (5 bases). This CDR3 has 15 amino acids. Trimming took off 1 base at V and 3 bases at J, with 10 bases between the two ends. CDR1 and CDR2 (germline): SGHRS, YFSETQ. The CDR3 here is CASSLKLADTGELFF. The sequenced CDR3 bases are TGCGCCAGCAGCTTGAAGCTAGCCGACACCGGGGAG.

Many counts were recorded for this clone. The read terminates 3 residues ahead of where the CDR3 ends, so the germline J gene completes it. V and J are TRBV20-1 and TRBJ1-2; D perhaps matches TRBD1 (5 bases). Germline CDR1 DFQATT, CDR2 SNEGSKA (reference sequence). V was trimmed by 0 bases and J by 4 bases, leaving 12 bases between them. The CDR3 spans 14 residues. CDR3 DNA, as far as it was read: TGCAGTGCTAGAGATGTAGGGGAGGGCTATGGC. As protein: CSARDVGEGYG. The complete CDR3 sequence is CSARDVGEGYGYTF.

This clone was seen many times. Coverage ceases 3 residues before the CDR3 finishes, and the germline J gene fills in the end. The J gene is TRBJ1-2, the V gene TRBV20-1, with D perhaps TRBD1 (6 bases). The ends were cut back, 6 bases at V and 4 bases at J, with 12 bases in the middle. Per germline, CDR1 DFQATT and CDR2 SNEGSKA (reference sequence). The CDR3 runs to 12 residues. CDR3 residues: CSAETGSYGYTF. CDR3 DNA, as far as it was read: TGCAGTGCAGAGACAGGAAGCTATGGC.